The 3 T cell receptor beta chains below all came from one sample that was sequenced in a study of cytomegalovirus exposure and HLA in healthy donors. Amplification used 60 Vbeta primers and 13 Jbeta primers. The table came from immunoSEQ multiplex PCR; TCRdb's copy has only in-frame clones and leaves some out. The table records around 120,000 clones, roughly 80% of them present only once. The sequenced sample was PBMCs. These receptors came from a man aged 55 to 69 in good health and CMV-seropositive.

Here the CDR3 reads CASSMSQITGELFF. DNA for the CDR3: TGTGCCAGCAGTATGTCGCAGATCACCGGGGAGCTGTTTTTT. The rearrangement links TRBV2 to TRBJ2-2; D unclear. The CDR3 runs to 14 residues. Per germline, CDR1 SNHLY and CDR2 FYNNEI. V lost 5 bases and J lost 4, with 11 bases in between.

CDR3 DNA sequence: TGTGCCATCAGCGAAGGGGGGGTGCGGACAGATACGCAGTATTTT. The encoded protein is CAISEGGVRTDTQYF. The genes are TRBV10-3 and TRBJ2-3; the D gene is possibly TRBD2 (7 bases). CDR3 length: 15 amino acids. With 6 bases removed from V and 3 bases from J, the gap between germline ends came to 16 bases. Germline CDR1 ENHRY, CDR2 SYGVKD.

The chain links TRBV9 to TRBJ1-4; D unclear. Germline-derived CDR1 and CDR2 are SGDLS and YYNGEE. The CDR3 consists of 15 residues. Trimming shortened V by 3 bases and J by 4 bases, and 13 bases separated the two germline ends. CDR3 amino acids: CASSDRPAGNEKLFF. CDR3 nucleotide sequence: TGTGCCAGCAGCGACCGACCCGCGGGTAATGAAAAACTGTTTTTT. The complete variable domain, with remaining parts taken from reference TRBV9 and TRBJ1-4, reads DSGVTQTPKHLITATGQRVTLRCSPRSGDLSVYWYQQSLDQGLQFLIQYYNGEERAKGNILERFSAQQFPDLHSELNLSSLELGDSALYFCASSDRPAGNEKLFFGSGTQLSVL.